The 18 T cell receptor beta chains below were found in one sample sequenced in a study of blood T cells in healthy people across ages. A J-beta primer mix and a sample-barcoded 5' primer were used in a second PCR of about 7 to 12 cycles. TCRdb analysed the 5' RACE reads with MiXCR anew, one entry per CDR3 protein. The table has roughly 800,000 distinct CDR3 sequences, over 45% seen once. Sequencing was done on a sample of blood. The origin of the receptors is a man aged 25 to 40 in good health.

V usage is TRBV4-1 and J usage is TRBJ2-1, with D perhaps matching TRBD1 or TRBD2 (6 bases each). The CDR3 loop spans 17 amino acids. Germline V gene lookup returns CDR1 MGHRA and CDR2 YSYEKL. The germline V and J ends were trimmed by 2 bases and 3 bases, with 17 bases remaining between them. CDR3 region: CASSQRWGASGYNEQFF. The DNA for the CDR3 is TGCGCCAGCAGCCAACGATGGGGGGCTTCAGGCTACAATGAGCAGTTCTTC.

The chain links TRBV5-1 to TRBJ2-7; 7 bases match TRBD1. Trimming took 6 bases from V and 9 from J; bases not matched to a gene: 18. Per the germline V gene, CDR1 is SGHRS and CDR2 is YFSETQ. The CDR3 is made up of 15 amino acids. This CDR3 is CASTFEPGTVQGQYF. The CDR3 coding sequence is TGCGCCAGCACCTTTGAGCCAGGGACAGTCCAAGGGCAGTACTTC.

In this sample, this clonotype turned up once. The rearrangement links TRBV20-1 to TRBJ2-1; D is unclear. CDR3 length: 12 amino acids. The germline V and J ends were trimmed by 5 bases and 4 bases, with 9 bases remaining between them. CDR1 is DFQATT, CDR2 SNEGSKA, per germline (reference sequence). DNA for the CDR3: TGCAGTGCTCAGACTTCATACAATGAGCAGTTCTTC. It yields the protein CSAQTSYNEQFF.

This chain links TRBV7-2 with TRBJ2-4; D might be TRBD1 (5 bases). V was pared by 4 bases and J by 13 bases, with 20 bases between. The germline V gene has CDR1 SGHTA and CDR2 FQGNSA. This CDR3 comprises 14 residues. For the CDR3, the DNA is TGTGCCAGCAGCTCCGACCGACAGACTTTGGAGCAGTACTTC. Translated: CASSSDRQTLEQYF.

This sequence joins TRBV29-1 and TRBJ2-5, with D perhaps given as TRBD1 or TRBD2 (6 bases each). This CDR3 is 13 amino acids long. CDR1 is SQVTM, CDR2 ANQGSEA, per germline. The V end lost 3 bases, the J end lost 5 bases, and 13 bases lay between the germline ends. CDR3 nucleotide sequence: TGCAGCGTTGAGGTGGGGGGCGGGGAGACCCAGTACTTC. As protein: CSVEVGGGETQYF.

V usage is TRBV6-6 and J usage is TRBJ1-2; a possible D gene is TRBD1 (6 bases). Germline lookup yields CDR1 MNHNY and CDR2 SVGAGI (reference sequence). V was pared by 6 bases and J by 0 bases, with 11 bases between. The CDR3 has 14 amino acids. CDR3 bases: TGTGCCAGCAGCCCTGGACAGCCTAACTATGGCTACACCTTC. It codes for CASSPGQPNYGYTF.

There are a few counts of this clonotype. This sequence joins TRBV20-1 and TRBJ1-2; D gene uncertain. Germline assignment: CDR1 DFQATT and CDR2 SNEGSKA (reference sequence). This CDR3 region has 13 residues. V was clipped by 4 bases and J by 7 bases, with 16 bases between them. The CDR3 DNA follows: TGCAGTGCTATCCCAGCGGGCGGATCTGGCTACACCTTC. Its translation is CSAIPAGGSGYTF.

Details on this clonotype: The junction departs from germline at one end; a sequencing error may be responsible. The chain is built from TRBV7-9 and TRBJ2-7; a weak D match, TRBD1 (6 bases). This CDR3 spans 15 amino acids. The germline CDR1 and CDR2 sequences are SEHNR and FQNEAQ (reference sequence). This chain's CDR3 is CASSQEDSRAYEQYF. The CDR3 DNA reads TGCGCCAGCAGCCAAGAGGACAGTCGAGCCTACGAGCAGTACTTC.

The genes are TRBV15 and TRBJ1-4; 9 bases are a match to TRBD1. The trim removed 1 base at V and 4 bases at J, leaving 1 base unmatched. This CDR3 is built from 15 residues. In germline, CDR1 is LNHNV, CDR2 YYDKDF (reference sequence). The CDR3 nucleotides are TGTGCCACCAGCAGAGGGACAGGGGATAATGAAAAACTGTTTTTT. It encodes CATSRGTGDNEKLFF.

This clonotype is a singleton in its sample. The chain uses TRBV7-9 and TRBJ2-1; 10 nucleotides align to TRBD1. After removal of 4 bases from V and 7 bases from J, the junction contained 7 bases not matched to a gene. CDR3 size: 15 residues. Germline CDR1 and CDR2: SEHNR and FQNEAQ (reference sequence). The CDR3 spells CASSSSGTGDNEQFF. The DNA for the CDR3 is TGTGCCAGCAGCTCTTCCGGGACAGGGGATAATGAGCAGTTCTTC.

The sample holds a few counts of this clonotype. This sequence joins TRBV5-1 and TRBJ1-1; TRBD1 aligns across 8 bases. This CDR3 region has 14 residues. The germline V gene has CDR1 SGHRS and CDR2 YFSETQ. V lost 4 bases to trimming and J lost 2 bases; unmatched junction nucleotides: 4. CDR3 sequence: CASSVQGENTEAFF. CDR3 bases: TGCGCCAGCAGCGTACAGGGGGAAAACACTGAAGCTTTCTTT.

This CDR3 is CASSEAGEGHNEQFF. CDR3 sequence (DNA): TGTGCCAGCAGTGAAGCGGGGGAAGGCCACAATGAGCAGTTCTTC. This rearrangement joins TRBV2 to TRBJ2-1; D may be TRBD1 or TRBD2 (5 bases each). This CDR3 spans 15 amino acids. From germline, CDR1 is SNHLY and CDR2 FYNNEI. Trimming cost V 0 bases and J 5 bases, with 11 bases left between them.

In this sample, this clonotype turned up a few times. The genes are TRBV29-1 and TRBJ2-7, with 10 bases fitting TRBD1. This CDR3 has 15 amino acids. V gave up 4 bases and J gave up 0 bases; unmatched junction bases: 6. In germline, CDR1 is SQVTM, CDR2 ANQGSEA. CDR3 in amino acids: CSVVGGTGASYEQYF. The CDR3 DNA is TGCAGCGTTGTGGGGGGGACAGGGGCCTCCTACGAGCAGTACTTC.

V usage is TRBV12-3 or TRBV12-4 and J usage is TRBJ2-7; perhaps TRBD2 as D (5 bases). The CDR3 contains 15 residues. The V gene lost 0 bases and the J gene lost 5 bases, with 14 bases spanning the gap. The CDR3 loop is CASSLAVGMRDEQYF. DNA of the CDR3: TGTGCCAGCAGTTTAGCGGTGGGGATGAGGGACGAGCAGTACTTC.

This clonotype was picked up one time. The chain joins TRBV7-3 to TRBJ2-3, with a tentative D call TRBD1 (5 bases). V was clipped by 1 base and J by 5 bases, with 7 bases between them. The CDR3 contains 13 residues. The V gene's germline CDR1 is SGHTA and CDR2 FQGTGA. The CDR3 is CASSLKGQDTQYF. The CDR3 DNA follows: TGTGCCAGCAGCTTAAAGGGGCAAGATACGCAGTATTTT.

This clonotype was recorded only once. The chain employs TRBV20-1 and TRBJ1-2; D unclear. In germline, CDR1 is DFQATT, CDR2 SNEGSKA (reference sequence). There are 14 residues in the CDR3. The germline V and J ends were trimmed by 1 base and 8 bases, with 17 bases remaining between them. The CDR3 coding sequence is TGCAGTGCTAGAGTCCGATGGGCGGGGAACGGCTACACCTTC. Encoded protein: CSARVRWAGNGYTF.

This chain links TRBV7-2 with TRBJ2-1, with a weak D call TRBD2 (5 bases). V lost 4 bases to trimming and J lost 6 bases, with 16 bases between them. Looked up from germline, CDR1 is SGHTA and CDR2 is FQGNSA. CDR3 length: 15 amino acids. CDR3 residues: CASSSGGAGSNEQFF. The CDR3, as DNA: TGTGCCAGCAGCTCCGGTGGTGCGGGCAGCAATGAGCAGTTCTTC.

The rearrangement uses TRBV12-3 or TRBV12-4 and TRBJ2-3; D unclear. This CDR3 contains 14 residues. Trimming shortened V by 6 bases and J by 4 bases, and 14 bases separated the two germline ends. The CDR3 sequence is CASRPGSKADTQYF. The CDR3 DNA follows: TGTGCCAGCAGGCCTGGCTCCAAAGCAGATACGCAGTATTTT.